This entry concerns a single TCR beta chain. The antigen it binds to is not known. The input lacks base qualities; no much larger clone sits a single base away. The germline V gene supplies CDR1 KGHSH and CDR2 LQKENI. Between the V and J ends, shortened by 3 bases and 1 base respectively, the junction contains 7 bases. Its CDR3 holds 14 amino acids, cysteine through phenylalanine. Only the CDR3 portion is preserved as DNA: 42 bases, with reading frame beginning at the first base. All donors were healthy Caucasians. Miltenyi CD45RO+ enrichment and human naive T-cell isolation kits were used to isolate memory (CD45RO+) and naive T cells from PBMC. The sample originates from a study of identical twins (dated by TCRdb to between 2015 and 2016). For the wider study: To test whether fetal clonotypes persist, the study used deep sequencing on TCR alpha and beta repertoires from monozygotic twins, unrelated adults of various ages, and cord blood. To rule out contamination, replicate twin experiments were performed at different times with different library preparation protocols.

The study at large found these results: Invariant T cells such as MAIT and iNKT could partly confound zero-insertion analyses, though diverse VJ usage argued against this for most clonotypes. Because the same donors could not be followed over many years, conclusions were based on cross-sectional statistical analysis. Abundant cord blood beta clonotypes had fewer insertions, young adult naive repertoires showed a similar but weaker trend, and memory repertoires showed no such trend. Compared with coincidental sharing between unrelated individuals, out-of-frame TCR alpha sequences shared between twins had an excess of sequences with low generation probability. In beta out-of-frame sequences, excess twin sharing was weaker, because having fewer shared sequences lowered the signal-to-noise ratio. Out-of-frame TCR alpha sharing in monozygotic twins was systematically underestimated by recombination models, whereas sharing between unrelated individuals was in agreement with the recombination models.

Library preparation employed 5' RACE. TCRdb records Illumina HiSeq 2000 as the sequencer. Template switching added a universal primer binding site, and the final cDNA carried a unique molecular identifier that allowed TCR cDNA molecules to be counted accurately. Specific primers in the conserved constant-segment region were used to synthesize first-strand cDNA for the TCR alpha and beta chains. To control for contamination, every cDNA library was double barcoded, receiving both a SMART-Mk sample barcode and Illumina barcodes. Two successive PCR steps introduced TruSeq adapter sequences along with Illumina sample barcodes. Sequencing of the TCR alpha and beta cDNA libraries was done on the Illumina HiSeq platform using custom primers. The paper's processing steps were these. MiGEC was used to process raw reads and extract unique molecular identifiers, and MiXCR was used to find CDR3 positions. For each individual, recombination models were inferred using an EM algorithm with the repgenHMM and IGoR tools. Shared clonotypes were analyzed with the tcR package in R, and sharing was normalized by the product of cloneset sizes. Out-of-frame nonproductive sequences were analyzed to study raw recombination free of thymic and clonal selection effects. In-frame beta chains were kept once TCRdb had trimmed the public reads at Q25 with fastp and called clones with MiXCR. Every CDR3 protein is listed once, alongside the most common genes and DNA of its rows. The V and J calls were determined by TCRdb, not by the authors. This sample gives over 200,000 distinct CDR3 sequences in total; roughly a tenth of them show up just once. Together, the top ten hold approximately 11% of the sample.

The chain is made from TRBV18 and TRBJ2-4, with TRBD2 as a weak D call on 6 bases. Specimen: memory T cells sorted from blood. Explained via the paper, the cell subset or site label denotes: CD45RO+ enriched T cells. The origin of this receptor is a man aged 45-60 years in good health. The sequenced DNA: TGTGCCAGCTCACCGGACTATGCCAAAAACATTCAGTACTTC. Its translation reads: CASSPDYAKNIQYF.